Below are 8 T cell receptor beta chains sequenced from a single sample in a study of T-cell reconstitution after alpha-beta-depleted transplantation in children. As it was prepared, the TCRbeta library received unique molecular identifiers. TCRdb reprocessed the PCR reads with MiXCR, giving one entry per CDR3 protein. The sample holds over 70,000 distinct CDR3 sequences, roughly 8% seen once. The material sequenced was PBMCs from the stem cell graft donor, taken from the stem cell graft. These receptors came from a human donor who donated a stem cell graft to a child with congenital amegakaryocytic thrombocytopenia.

This clonotype came up many times. The chain carries TRBV3-1 and TRBJ2-7; weak D call: TRBD2 (5 bases). The CDR3 covers 15 residues. The V and J ends lost 4 bases and 7 bases respectively, with 20 bases between them. Germline CDR1 is LGHDT and CDR2 is YNNKEL (reference sequence). DNA for the CDR3: TGTGCCAGCAGCCCATGGGAGAAGAGAGCACGAGAGCAGTACTTC. Protein: CASSPWEKRAREQYF.

At least ten counts were recorded for this clonotype. V usage is TRBV28 and J usage is TRBJ1-5; tentative D call: TRBD1 (5 bases). Germline CDR1 reads MDHEN; CDR2 reads SYDVKM. CDR3 length equals 15 residues. Trimming cost V 5 bases and J 0 bases, with 11 bases left between them. In DNA, the CDR3 is TGTGCCAGCAGTGCGGGGGTGGGTAGCAATCAGCCCCAGCATTTT. Translation gives CASSAGVGSNQPQHF.

Many counts were recorded for this clonotype. This rearrangement joins TRBV7-2 to TRBJ1-4; 8 nucleotides line up with TRBD1. CDR3 size: 15 residues. The V gene end was trimmed by 3 bases and the J gene end by 4 bases; junction bases not matched to a gene: 4. Germline values: CDR1 SGHTA, CDR2 FQGNSA. CDR3 coding DNA: TGTGCCAGCAGCTTGCAGGGACAGGTTAATGAAAAACTGTTTTTT. This encodes CASSLQGQVNEKLFF.

This clonotype was counted many times. The chain employs TRBV7-2 and TRBJ2-5; tentative D call: TRBD2 (6 bases). V was clipped by 2 bases and J by 3 bases, with 10 bases between them. The CDR3 spans 14 residues. Germline CDR1 SGHTA, CDR2 FQGNSA. The CDR3 DNA reads as TGTGCCAGCAGCTTAATGGGCGGGAAAGAGACCCAGTACTTC. This encodes CASSLMGGKETQYF. Full variable domain (rest looked up from reference TRBV7-2 and TRBJ2-5): GAGVSQSPSNKVTEKGKDVELRCDPISGHTALYWYRQSLGQGLEFLIYFQGNSAPDKSGLPSDRFSAERTGGSVSTLTIQRTQQEDSAVYLCASSLMGGKETQYFGPGTRLLVL.

In its sample, this clonotype was seen many times. The chain combines TRBV9 with TRBJ2-2; TRBD2 aligns across 10 bases. CDR3 size: 16 residues. Germline V gene data show CDR1 as SGDLS and CDR2 as YYNGEE. Unmatched junction bases numbered 7, after V lost 3 bases and J lost 5 bases. The CDR3 reads CASSAGLAAGTGELFF. In nucleotides, the CDR3 is TGTGCCAGCAGCGCAGGACTAGCGGCTGGGACCGGGGAGCTGTTTTTT.

This clonotype was counted ten times or more. The J gene is TRBJ2-3, the V gene TRBV5-6, with 9 bases aligning to TRBD1. The junction had 9 bases not matched to a gene; V was cut back by 4 bases and J by 15 bases. Germline V gene lookup returns CDR1 SGHDT and CDR2 YYEEEE. The length of the CDR3 is 12 residues. Written as DNA, the CDR3 is TGTGCCAGCAGCCGTCTGCGGGACAGGGAATATTTT. This sequence encodes CASSRLRDREYF.

This clonotype was recorded many times. J is TRBJ1-2 and V is TRBV12-3 or TRBV12-4; 8 positions agree with TRBD1. V lost 7 bases, J lost 8 bases, and 18 bases stayed unmatched. This CDR3 comprises 16 residues. The CDR3 protein is CASTQTSGQGGGGYTF. The CDR3 DNA reads as TGTGCCAGCACCCAGACGAGTGGACAGGGCGGAGGAGGCTACACCTTC.

In this sample, this clonotype turned up many times. The chain links TRBV6-4 to TRBJ1-1; 7 positions match TRBD1. Losses at the gene ends were 3 bases for V and 3 bases for J; bases not matched to a gene: 4. The length of the CDR3 is 14 residues. Germline CDR1 and CDR2: MRHNA and SNTAGT. CDR3 in amino acids: CASSEAGGDTEAFF. The CDR3 DNA reads TGTGCCAGCAGTGAGGCAGGGGGGGACACTGAAGCTTTCTTT.